This passage covers 27 T cell receptor beta chains from one sample sequenced in a study of cytomegalovirus exposure and HLA in healthy donors. The PCR used 60 Vbeta and 13 Jbeta primers. Method: immunoSEQ multiplex PCR; TCRdb's copy keeps in-frame clones and lacks some. The sample carries fewer than 180,000 clones, approximately 79% recorded once. Source material: PBMCs. Source of these receptors: a man aged 45 to 65 in good health and CMV-seropositive.

This chain joins TRBV5-4 and TRBJ2-1, with 10 bases identical to TRBD2. V was clipped by 0 bases and J by 0 bases; unmatched bases: 3. CDR3 size: 17 residues. CDR1 and CDR2 (germline): SGHNT, YYREEE (reference sequence). The CDR3 here is CASSLASGGISYNEQFF. CDR3 nucleotides: TGTGCCAGCAGCTTGGCTAGCGGGGGAATCTCCTACAATGAGCAGTTCTTC.

CDR3 nucleotides: TGTGCCAGCTCACCACCATCTTCTCTTACTAGCGGGAGTCTCTACAATGAGCAGTTCTTC. This encodes CASSPPSSLTSGSLYNEQFF. The chain is built from TRBV18 and TRBJ2-1, with TRBD2 identical over 11 bases. The ends lost 0 bases at V and 3 bases at J; junction bases unmatched: 13. CDR1 is KGHSH and CDR2 is LQKENI in the germline V gene. The CDR3 is 20 residues long.

The chain is built from TRBV27 and TRBJ1-3; D call uncertain. V gave up 7 bases and J gave up 0 bases, with 10 bases separating them. CDR3 length: 14 amino acids. Germline V CDR1 and CDR2: MNHEY, SMNVEV (reference sequence). DNA of the CDR3: TGTGCCAGCATAGGGCGGGACTCTGGAAACACCATATATTTT. Amino acids: CASIGRDSGNTIYF.

V is TRBV15 and J is TRBJ2-7; D not certain. V shed 2 bases and J shed 0 bases, with 5 bases lying between them. The CDR3 has 13 residues. CDR1 is LNHNV, CDR2 YYDKDF, per germline (reference sequence). The CDR3 DNA follows: TGTGCCACCAGCAGACTTTACTCCTACGAGCAGTACTTC. Protein: CATSRLYSYEQYF.

J is TRBJ1-6 and V is TRBV19, with D maybe TRBD1 (6 bases). The CDR3 runs 13 residues. V lost 7 bases and J lost 6, with 10 bases in between. Germline V gene lookup returns CDR1 LNHDA and CDR2 SQIVND (reference sequence). CDR3 in amino acids: CASKRTANSPLHF. DNA for the CDR3: TGTGCCAGTAAGAGGACAGCTAATTCACCCCTCCACTTT.

The chain is built from TRBV19 and TRBJ1-4, with D perhaps matching TRBD1 (6 bases). The length of the CDR3 is 14 residues. With 3 bases removed from V and 8 bases from J, the gap between germline ends came to 13 bases. In germline, CDR1 is LNHDA, CDR2 SQIVND (reference sequence). CDR3 loop: CASSIGGAGEKLFF. In DNA, the CDR3 is TGTGCCAGTAGTATCGGGGGGGCAGGGGAAAAACTGTTTTTT.

The chain employs TRBV7-5 and TRBJ2-1; the table's D call, TRBD2, has no DNA check behind it. TRBV7-5 is noted as a pseudogene. CDR3 length: 18 residues. The CDR3 here is CARSLVPGWGGAYNEQFF. CDR3 bases: TGTGCCAGAAGCTTAGTCCCGGGATGGGGGGGGGCCTACAATGAGCAGTTCTTC.

The chain has TRBV28 and TRBJ2-2; TRBD2 might be the D (6 bases). Trimming removed 10 bases at V and 2 bases at J, with 11 bases between. Germline V lookup: CDR1 MDHEN, CDR2 SYDVKM. The length of the CDR3 is 13 residues. In DNA form, the CDR3 reads TGTGCCAATCGGGACTCAAACACCGGGGAGCTGTTTTTT. It encodes CANRDSNTGELFF. Based on the CDR3 plus reference TRBV28 and TRBJ2-2, the full variable domain is DVKVTQSSRYLVKRTGEKVFLECVQDMDHENMFWYRQDPGLGLRLIYFSYDVKMKEKGDIPEGYSVSREKKERFSLILESASTNQTSMYLCANRDSNTGELFFGEGSRLTVL.

J is TRBJ2-2 and V is TRBV7-9, with 8 bases identical to TRBD1. The CDR3 spans 16 residues. Trimming cost V 4 bases and J 4 bases; bases outside gene matches: 8. Per the germline V gene, CDR1 is SEHNR and CDR2 is FQNEAQ (reference sequence). DNA of the CDR3: TGTGCCAGCAGCTCGCAGGGGGCGCGGGGCACCGGGGAGCTGTTTTTT. Its translation: CASSSQGARGTGELFF.

This chain uses TRBV5-6 with TRBJ2-7; 7 positions agree with TRBD2. Germline trimming cut 1 base from V and 3 bases from J; bases unmatched to any gene: 10. This CDR3 has 16 amino acids. The germline V gene encodes CDR1 SGHDT and CDR2 YYEEEE. The CDR3 DNA reads TGTGCCAGCAGCTTGCCGGGCATGGGGGAGGGCTACGAGCAGTACTTC. Protein product: CASSLPGMGEGYEQYF.

This clone turned up a few times. The rearrangement links TRBV27 to TRBJ1-1, with 8 bases identical to TRBD1. The germline CDR1 and CDR2 sequences are MNHEY and SMNVEV (reference sequence). The J segment lost 1 base and the V segment lost 3 bases, leaving 19 bases of the junction unmatched. This CDR3 has 20 residues. In DNA form, the CDR3 reads TGTGCCAGCAGTTTCACCCCACCCTCGTCAGGGGGCAAAAAGAACACTGAAGCTTTCTTT. Its translation is CASSFTPPSSGGKKNTEAFF.

The gene calls are TRBV30 and TRBJ1-1; a possible D gene is TRBD1 (5 bases). V gave up 2 bases and J gave up 4 bases, with 14 bases separating them. Germline CDR1 and CDR2: GTSNPN and SVGIG (reference sequence). The CDR3 has 14 amino acids. The CDR3 region has the DNA TGTGCCTGGAGTAGAGACAGTAGTTCCACTGAAGCTTTCTTT. The encoded protein is CAWSRDSSSTEAFF.

The chain uses TRBV11-3 and TRBJ2-7; 9 bases line up with TRBD1. The CDR3 totals 15 residues. Trimming cost V 5 bases and J 4 bases; bases outside gene matches: 9. CDR1 is SGHNT, CDR2 YENEEA, per germline. The CDR3 here is CASSRSGQGLYEQYF. In DNA form, the CDR3 reads TGTGCCAGCAGCCGCTCGGGACAGGGCCTGTACGAGCAGTACTTC.

The CDR3: CASSLGQGATYEQYF. The DNA for the CDR3 is TGTGCCAGCAGCCTAGGACAGGGGGCCACCTACGAGCAGTACTTC. The V call is TRBV6-5, the J call TRBJ2-7; TRBD1 agrees at 11 bases. Germline V CDR1 and CDR2: MNHEY, SVGAGI. The CDR3 runs 15 residues. The trim removed 6 bases at V and 2 bases at J, leaving 6 bases unmatched.

J is TRBJ2-1 and V is TRBV28, with D perhaps matching TRBD2 (6 bases). The CDR3 extends over 15 amino acids. V was shortened by 6 bases and J by 5 bases, with 17 bases between the two germline ends. In germline, CDR1 is MDHEN, CDR2 SYDVKM. The CDR3 DNA reads as TGTGCCAGCAGCCCCCAGGGAGGCACCCACAATGAGCAGTTCTTC. It is translated as CASSPQGGTHNEQFF. Filled out from reference TRBV28 and TRBJ2-1, the complete variable domain reads DVKVTQSSRYLVKRTGEKVFLECVQDMDHENMFWYRQDPGLGLRLIYFSYDVKMKEKGDIPEGYSVSREKKERFSLILESASTNQTSMYLCASSPQGGTHNEQFFGPGTRLTVL.

The chain has TRBV30 and TRBJ1-5, with D perhaps TRBD1 (5 bases). Trimming stripped 1 base from V and 6 bases from J, with 13 bases between. Germline CDR1 is GTSNPN and CDR2 is SVGIG (reference sequence). The CDR3 runs 14 residues. This chain's CDR3 is CAWSARQMGQPQHF. CDR3 in DNA: TGTGCCTGGAGTGCCCGACAGATGGGTCAGCCCCAGCATTTT.

The J gene is TRBJ1-3, the V gene TRBV30, with D possibly being TRBD1 (5 bases). Germline-derived CDR1 and CDR2 are GTSNPN and SVGIG (reference sequence). The CDR3 runs 14 residues. Trimming pared 2 bases from V and 9 bases from J, leaving 17 bases between. CDR3 coding DNA: TGTGCCTGGAGTTCCGACAGCTTCTCTGGCACCATATATTTT. It is translated as CAWSSDSFSGTIYF.

This chain uses TRBV4-2 with TRBJ2-3; 14 positions match TRBD2. Germline trimming cut 4 bases from V and 5 bases from J; bases unmatched to any gene: 8. Germline CDR1 reads LGHNA; CDR2 reads YNFKEQ. This CDR3 has 17 amino acids. The CDR3 is CASSPSTSGRAGDTQYF. The CDR3 DNA reads as TGTGCCAGCAGCCCGTCGACTAGCGGGAGGGCCGGAGATACGCAGTATTTT.

The rearrangement uses TRBV11-2 and TRBJ2-1; 8 nucleotides line up with TRBD2. Germline loops: CDR1 SGHAT, CDR2 FQNNGV. CDR3 length: 14 residues. With V trimmed by 1 base and J by 7 bases, 3 bases remained unmatched. This CDR3 reads CASSLGSGGNEQFF. DNA for the CDR3: TGTGCCAGCAGCTTAGGTTCGGGGGGGAATGAGCAGTTCTTC.

The V call is TRBV27, the J call TRBJ2-3; 8 bases are shared with TRBD2. V was pared by 3 bases and J by 5 bases, with 1 base of the junction left unmatched. The germline CDR1 and CDR2 sequences are MNHEY and SMNVEV (reference sequence). The CDR3 totals 13 residues. CDR3 in amino acids: CASSLGLGDTQYF. The CDR3 nucleotides read TGTGCCAGCAGTTTGGGACTAGGAGATACGCAGTATTTT.

The chain couples TRBV5-6 to TRBJ2-7; no reliable D call. CDR1 is SGHDT and CDR2 is YYEEEE in the germline V gene. The ends were cut back, 4 bases at V and 2 bases at J, with 16 bases in the middle. The length of the CDR3 is 15 residues. CDR3 DNA: TGTGCCAGCAGCCCAGAAATGGTCCCTGCCTACGAGCAGTACTTC. Translating gives CASSPEMVPAYEQYF.

The rearrangement links TRBV10-1 to TRBJ2-7; no definite D call. Trimming cost V 3 bases and J 10 bases, with 22 bases left between them. Germline V gives CDR1 WNHNN, CDR2 SYGVQD (reference sequence). This CDR3 contains 15 residues. The CDR3 is CASSEGVQVSHKQYF. CDR3 nucleotides: TGCGCCAGCAGTGAAGGTGTGCAGGTTTCCCACAAACAGTACTTC.

V usage is TRBV30 and J usage is TRBJ1-1; no firm D call. The CDR3 totals 11 residues. In germline, CDR1 is GTSNPN, CDR2 SVGIG (reference sequence). V was trimmed by 2 bases and J by 4 bases, leaving 5 bases between them. In nucleotides, the CDR3 is TGTGCCTGGAGTTCCATCACTGAAGCTTTCTTT. Translation gives CAWSSITEAFF.

The V gene is TRBV28, the J gene TRBJ1-6; no firm D call. The CDR3 length is 15 residues. V was shortened by 1 base and J by 6 bases, with 10 bases between the two germline ends. Germline values: CDR1 MDHEN, CDR2 SYDVKM. CDR3 sequence (DNA): TGTGCCAGCAGTTTATCCGGGGAGGGTAATTCACCCCTCCACTTT. Protein product: CASSLSGEGNSPLHF. The full variable domain, rest sourced from reference TRBV28 and TRBJ1-6, is DVKVTQSSRYLVKRTGEKVFLECVQDMDHENMFWYRQDPGLGLRLIYFSYDVKMKEKGDIPEGYSVSREKKERFSLILESASTNQTSMYLCASSLSGEGNSPLHFGNGTRLTVT.

The chain is built from TRBV10-3 and TRBJ1-5; D is unclear. CDR1 is ENHRY, CDR2 SYGVKD, per germline. The CDR3 is 12 amino acids. V lost 8 bases and J 3 bases, leaving 8 bases between the germline ends. The CDR3, as DNA: TGTGCCATCGGGGAGGTCAATCAGCCCCAGCATTTT. Amino acids: CAIGEVNQPQHF.

The rearrangement uses TRBV27 and TRBJ2-5; 10 bases are shared with TRBD2. CDR3 size: 17 residues. With V trimmed by 1 base and J by 5 bases, 10 bases remained unmatched. Germline V gene data show CDR1 as MNHEY and CDR2 as SMNVEV (reference sequence). The CDR3 is CASSLFGLAGVEETQYF. The CDR3 DNA reads as TGTGCCAGCAGTTTATTTGGCCTAGCGGGAGTGGAGGAGACCCAGTACTTC.

The rearrangement links TRBV7-6 to TRBJ2-7; 12 bases match TRBD1. With V trimmed by 3 bases and J by 4 bases, 10 bases remained unmatched. This CDR3 has 17 amino acids. In germline, CDR1 is SGHVS, CDR2 FNYEAQ. The CDR3 DNA reads as TGTGCCAGCAGCTTGGGCGGGGGGACAGGGGGCCTTTACGAGCAGTACTTC. Translation: CASSLGGGTGGLYEQYF.